The entry below gives a single T cell receptor beta chain sequence along with its context. This clonotype has a single count. Its binding antigen is unknown. No quality values exist for individual bases; no much larger clone is one base distant. A read on its own is weak evidence. The sample comes from a study of CD8 T cells in Susac syndrome (dated by TCRdb to between 2018 and 2020). Some background on the complete study: Repertoire sequencing was used to test whether CD8+ T cell activation and differentiation in Susac syndrome was antigen driven. The study compared CD8+ T cell repertoire clonality among 12 healthy donors, some 14 Susac syndrome patients and approximately 16 multiple sclerosis patients.

RNA was extracted using the RNeasy kit, and about 0.5 to 1 ug of the RNA was reverse transcribed with random hexamers. TCR beta CDR3 regions were amplified with the immunoSEQ multiplex PCR assay covering 54 Vbeta and 13 Jbeta segments. PCR amplification bias was corrected using a synthetic template baseline for primer optimization and computational correction. On the authors' methods: Reads were assigned to V, D and J genes according to IMGT and analyzed in immunoSEQ Analyzer, with only productive sequences retained. Clonality was computed as one minus Shannon entropy normalized by log2 of the number of productive unique sequences. Public and private clones were assessed among the 100 most prevalent clones of each patient and control. Susac-specific clones were defined as absent from healthy and MS cohorts, about 1,100 published viral clones and other ImmuneACCESS disease sequences. The raw public reads went through TCRdb reprocessing: fastp at Q25, MiXCR clone calling, in-frame beta chains kept. CDR3 protein duplicates are merged, each entry listing the most common genes and DNA. The V and J calls follow TCRdb's processing rather than the paper's. The table for this sample lists about 49,000 distinct CDR3 sequences; roughly 93% of them were counted only once. The ten largest clonotypes hold 0.5% to 0.6% of the sample.

Beyond this particular receptor, the publication reports: The TCR sequencing and HLA analysis was acknowledged to have included a relatively small number of individuals.

High-throughput TCR beta sequencing profiled peripheral blood CD8+ and CD4+ T cells from healthy donors, Susac syndrome patients and multiple sclerosis patients. Healthy donors were included as age- and sex-matched controls. Bulk CD8+ and CD4+ T cells were purified by magnetic negative isolation, while CD8+ TEMRA cells were enriched using FACS. Blood was drawn into EDTA tubes, processed within 24 hours, and PBMCs were isolated by density gradient centrifugation. PBMCs intended for TCR sequencing were cryopreserved in liquid nitrogen and were subsequently thawed in a 37 degrees C water bath. Purity of sorted or isolated CD4+, CD8+ and CD8+ TEMRA cells was at least 90%. Including cysteine and phenylalanine, the CDR3 has 15 amino acids. Solely the CDR3 DNA is kept, with 45 bases framed from the first base. The V end gives up 2 bases and the J end 4 bases, leaving 9 bases in the junction not matched to a gene. Taken from the germline V gene, the CDR1 and CDR2 loops are SQVTM and ANQGSEA.

The sample comprised CD8+ T cells from PBMCs. The TCR originated in a human donor in good health. The chain employs TRBV29-1 and TRBJ2-7; 9 bases in between match TRBD1. CDR3 protein: CSVEKPGQGGYEQYF. The nucleotide sequence is TGCAGCGTTGAAAAGCCGGGACAGGGAGGGTACGAGCAGTACTTC.